Sequencing of this TCR beta chain was carried out in a study of beta chain features in type 1 diabetes. Expressed TCRB transcripts were sequenced, since all the RNA that had been isolated was reverse transcribed. Sequencing was performed with immunoSEQ multiplex PCR; in TCRdb, only in-frame clones are kept and a portion is missing. The profile covers just under 150,000 clones, with 8% to 13% appearing a single time and roughly 1.3% taken by the ten largest. Germline V gene data show CDR1 as MNHNS and CDR2 as SASEGT. CDR3 size: 12 residues. Germline trimming cut 6 bases from V and 8 bases from J; bases unmatched to any gene: 6.

This rearrangement joins TRBV6-1 to TRBJ1-2, with 7 bases matching TRBD1. The origin of this receptor is a man younger than 30 in good health. Sample: naive CD4+ T cells from blood. CDR3 DNA: TGTGCCAGCAGGAAATCAGGGGGGGGCTACACCTTC. Translated, it gives CASRKSGGGYTF.